This T cell receptor (beta chain) was profiled in a study of blood T cell repertoires in COVID-19. Study summary: The analysed material was cDNA or gDNA that came from T cells, B-cell-depleted T cells, or PBMCs.

The sample holds a few counts of this clone. Original handling: Nucleated cell counts were estimated from reference gene primer amplification. The method was immunoSEQ multiplex PCR; TCRdb's version includes in-frame clones alone and lacks a portion of them. V and J calls and clone size follow that table, whereas D and trimming were derived from the DNA. Of about 430,000 clones in the sample, roughly 90% are singletons; the top ten hold 1.4% to 1.5%. This CDR3 region has 18 residues. V was clipped by 5 bases and J by 0 bases; unmatched bases: 11. Per germline, CDR1 SNHLY and CDR2 FYNNEI. Exposed enrollees had met someone with a PCR-confirmed or clinician-diagnosed COVID-19 case at some point within the 2 weeks before study entry.

V usage is TRBV2 and J usage is TRBJ1-5, with 9 nucleotides matching TRBD1. This sequence was found in a woman aged 18-29 years who had been exposed to COVID-19. The sequencing sample was made of PBMCs or T cells enriched from blood (not recorded which). CDR3: CASSLDRGTSPSNQPQHF. CDR3 nucleotide sequence: TGTGCCAGCAGTCTGGACAGGGGAACCTCCCCTAGCAATCAGCCCCAGCATTTT.